The 5 T cell receptor beta chains reported below all come from one sample, sequenced in a study of control samples from healthy donors and cancer patients (dated by TCRdb to the early 2020s). Library prep was done by the immunoSEQ multiplex PCR assay. Held by TCRdb, this immuneACCESS table contains in-frame sequences only and omits some clones. Under half of the omission traces to an unresolved V gene where checked; the cause of the rest is unknown. A total of about 92,000 clones appear in this sample, roughly four fifths of them only once. The top ten clones comprise roughly 9.8% of the sample. Source material: blood. These receptors were obtained from an older woman in good health.

The gene calls are TRBV19 and TRBJ1-4, with D uncertain. The CDR3 extends over 14 amino acids. Looked up from germline, CDR1 is LNHDA and CDR2 is SQIVND (reference sequence). Trimming took off 9 bases at V and 1 base at J, with 12 bases between the two ends. The CDR3 here is CASRGRGTNEKLFF. In DNA form, the CDR3 reads TGTGCCAGCCGAGGCCGGGGAACTAATGAAAAACTGTTTTTT. The full variable domain, with the rest looked up from reference TRBV19 and TRBJ1-4, is DGGITQSPKYLFRKEGQNVTLSCEQNLNHDAMYWYRQDPGQGLRLIYYSQIVNDFQKGDIAEGYSVSREKKESFPLTVTSAQKNPTAFYLCASRGRGTNEKLFFGSGTQLSVL.

The rearrangement links TRBV24-1 to TRBJ1-3, with D possibly matching TRBD1 (5 bases). V gave up 4 bases and J gave up 0 bases, with 12 bases separating them. The CDR3 contains 16 residues. Per germline, CDR1 KGHDR and CDR2 SFDVKD. The CDR3 bases are TGTGCCACCAGTGACCCAGGGACGGACTCTGGAAACACCATATATTTT. This encodes CATSDPGTDSGNTIYF.

This clone has only a few counts. The V and J genes are TRBV28 and TRBJ1-3; TRBD1 agrees at 9 bases. The CDR3 has 17 residues. Trimming cost V 6 bases and J 2 bases; bases outside gene matches: 11. CDR1 MDHEN and CDR2 SYDVKM come from the germline V gene. CDR3 coding DNA: TGTGCCAGCAGAATATGGGGACAGGGAAGCGCTGGAAACACCATATATTTT. This codes for CASRIWGQGSAGNTIYF.

The rearrangement uses TRBV15 and TRBJ2-7; perhaps TRBD1 as D (5 bases). The germline V and J ends were trimmed by 0 bases and 4 bases, with 10 bases remaining between them. The CDR3 loop spans 14 amino acids. CDR1 LNHNV and CDR2 YYDKDF come from the germline V gene (reference sequence). CDR3: CATSRDQGRYEQYF. The CDR3 DNA sequence: TGTGCCACCAGCAGAGATCAGGGCAGGTACGAGCAGTACTTC.

The chain employs TRBV11-2 and TRBJ1-2, with no clear D. The CDR3 extends over 15 amino acids. The germline gives CDR1 SGHAT, CDR2 FQNNGV. V was clipped by 3 bases and J by 8 bases, with 19 bases between them. CDR3 bases: TGTGCCAGCAGCTTGGCTACAGATAACCTTCGGGGCTACACCTTC. Its protein product is CASSLATDNLRGYTF.